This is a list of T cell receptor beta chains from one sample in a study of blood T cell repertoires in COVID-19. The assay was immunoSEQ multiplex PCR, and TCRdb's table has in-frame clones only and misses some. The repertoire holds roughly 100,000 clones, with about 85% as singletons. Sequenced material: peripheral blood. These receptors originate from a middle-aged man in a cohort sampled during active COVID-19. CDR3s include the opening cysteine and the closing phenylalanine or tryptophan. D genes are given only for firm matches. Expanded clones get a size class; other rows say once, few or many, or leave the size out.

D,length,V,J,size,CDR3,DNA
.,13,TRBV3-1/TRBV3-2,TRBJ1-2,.,CASSQPGNYGYTF,TGTGCCAGCAGCCAACCCGGGAACTATGGCTACACCTTC
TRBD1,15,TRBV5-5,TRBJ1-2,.,CASSLEGQGFYGYTF,TGTGCCAGCAGCTTGGAGGGACAGGGCTTCTATGGCTACACCTTC
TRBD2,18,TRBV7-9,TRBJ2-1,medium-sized,CASSFQTSGGYSYNEQFF,TGTGCCAGCAGCTTCCAGACTAGCGGGGGGTACTCCTACAATGAGCAGTTCTTC
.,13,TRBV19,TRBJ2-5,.,CASSLGTRETQYF,TGTGCCAGTAGCCTTGGGACAAGAGAGACCCAGTACTTC
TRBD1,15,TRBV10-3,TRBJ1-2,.,CAISRQGLSNYGYTF,TGTGCCATCAGCAGACAGGGGCTATCTAACTATGGCTACACCTTC
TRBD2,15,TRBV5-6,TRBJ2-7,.,CASRNPGLAFDEQYF,TGTGCCAGCAGAAATCCGGGACTAGCGTTCGACGAGCAGTACTTC
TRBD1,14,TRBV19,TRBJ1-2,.,CASRPAGTGTRYTF,TGTGCCAGTAGGCCAGCCGGGACAGGGACACGCTACACCTTC
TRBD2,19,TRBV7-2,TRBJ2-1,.,CASSGVGLAGGRSHNEQFF,TGTGCCAGCAGCGGGGTGGGACTAGCGGGGGGGCGGTCCCACAATGAGCAGTTCTTC
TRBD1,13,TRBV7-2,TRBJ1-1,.,CASSSLTGWYAFF,TGTGCCAGCAGCTCACTGACAGGGTGGTATGCTTTCTTT
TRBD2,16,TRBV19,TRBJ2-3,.,CASSALAGANTDTQYF,TGTGCCAGTAGTGCACTAGCGGGGGCTAACACAGATACGCAGTATTTT
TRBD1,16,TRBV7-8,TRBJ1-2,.,CASSIRRGQGLGGYTF,TGTGCCAGCAGCATTCGCCGGGGACAGGGTTTAGGGGGCTACACCTTC
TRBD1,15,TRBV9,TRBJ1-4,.,CASSPTTGGAQKLFF,TGTGCCAGCAGCCCGACGACAGGGGGCGCGCAAAAACTGTTTTTT
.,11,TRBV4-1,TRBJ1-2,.,CASSSPGGYTF,TGCGCCAGCAGCAGCCCCGGGGGCTACACCTTC
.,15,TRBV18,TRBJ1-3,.,CASSTGQHRGNTIYF,TGTGCCAGCTCAACCGGACAGCATCGTGGAAACACCATATATTTT
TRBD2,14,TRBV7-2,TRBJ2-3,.,CASSPAGGSDTQYF,TGTGCCAGCAGCCCAGCGGGGGGTTCAGATACGCAGTATTTT
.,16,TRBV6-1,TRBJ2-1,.,CASSEPSGGPLNEQFF,TGTGCCAGCAGTGAACCCTCGGGGGGCCCCCTCAATGAGCAGTTCTTC